These 32 T cell receptor beta chains came from one sample sequenced in a study of PD-1 blockade in classical Hodgkin lymphoma. Every patient relapsed after autologous stem cell transplantation, and brentuximab vedotin exposure varied. Some clones are missing from TCRdb's copy, which holds only in-frame ones; the method was immunoSEQ multiplex PCR. Of about 24,000 clones in the sample, about 80% are singletons; the top ten hold approximately 7.7%. The sequenced sample was peripheral blood mononuclear cells (PBMCs), obtained before the second cycle of nivolumab. These receptors were collected from a human donor with classical Hodgkin lymphoma.

The chain couples TRBV7-9 to TRBJ1-2; the D is unclear. The CDR3 consists of 17 residues. Germline values: CDR1 SEHNR, CDR2 FQNEAQ (reference sequence). Trimming removed 5 bases at V and 7 bases at J, with 26 bases between. CDR3: CASSPRPGTALTIGYTF. The CDR3 DNA reads TGTGCCAGCAGCCCCCGTCCCGGCACGGCCCTAACTATTGGCTACACCTTC.

In this sample, this clone turned up a few times. This chain joins TRBV4-1 and TRBJ2-2; 8 bases agree with TRBD2. There are 17 residues in the CDR3. Looked up from germline, CDR1 is MGHRA and CDR2 is YSYEKL. The V and J ends lost 4 bases and 7 bases, in that order; junction bases with no gene match: 14. The CDR3, as DNA: TGCGCCAGCAGCCCACTCCTTAGCGGGAAAGGAGGCGGGGAGCTGTTTTTT. Amino acid sequence: CASSPLLSGKGGGELFF.

The V gene is TRBV6-5, the J gene TRBJ2-1; 10 nucleotides agree with TRBD2. The CDR3 contains 15 residues. Germline V gives CDR1 MNHEY, CDR2 SVGAGI. V was pared by 5 bases and J by 4 bases, with 5 bases of the junction left unmatched. CDR3 coding DNA: TGTGCCAGCAGTCGGCAAGCGGGAGGGTACAATGAGCAGTTCTTC. Residues: CASSRQAGGYNEQFF.

This chain connects TRBV2 to TRBJ2-7; 9 nucleotides line up with TRBD1. Per germline, CDR1 SNHLY and CDR2 FYNNEI. Unmatched junction bases numbered 16, after V lost 6 bases and J lost 7 bases. The CDR3 sequence is 16 residues long. DNA for the CDR3: TGTGCCAGCAGCGTTAGTCCCTTACAGGGGGCGCGAGAGCAGTACTTC. Its translation is CASSVSPLQGAREQYF.

The chain combines TRBV5-6 with TRBJ1-1; D not certain. Germline CDR1 reads SGHDT; CDR2 reads YYEEEE. The CDR3 has 13 amino acids. V was clipped by 4 bases and J by 2 bases, with 9 bases between them. The CDR3 is CASSPFRNTEAFF. In nucleotides, the CDR3 is TGTGCCAGCAGCCCTTTTAGAAACACTGAAGCTTTCTTT.

The chain employs TRBV18 and TRBJ2-5; D uncertain. CDR3 length: 13 amino acids. The V gene lost 3 bases and the J gene lost 0 bases, with 5 bases spanning the gap. The germline CDR1 and CDR2 sequences are KGHSH and LQKENI. The CDR3 DNA reads as TGTGCCAGCTCACCTGGGAACCAAGAGACCCAGTACTTC. As protein: CASSPGNQETQYF.

V usage is TRBV6-1 and J usage is TRBJ1-5; D unclear. The CDR3 spans 14 residues. V lost 7 bases to trimming and J lost 4 bases, with 14 bases between them. Germline V CDR1 and CDR2: MNHNS, SASEGT. The CDR3 loop is CASMEGPWNQPQHF. CDR3 in DNA: TGTGCCAGCATGGAGGGCCCGTGGAATCAGCCCCAGCATTTT.

This clone was observed a handful of times. The chain recombines TRBV28 with TRBJ2-1, with TRBD1 identical over 9 bases. Germline CDR1 reads MDHEN; CDR2 reads SYDVKM. V shed 3 bases, J shed 9 bases, and the junction held 9 bases outside the gene matches. The CDR3 spans 15 residues. The CDR3 sequence is CASSFTGTGKGEQFF. In DNA form, the CDR3 reads TGTGCCAGCAGTTTCACAGGGACAGGGAAGGGTGAGCAGTTCTTC.

J is TRBJ1-4 and V is TRBV11-2; 9 positions agree with TRBD1. V was pared by 2 bases and J by 7 bases, with 2 bases of the junction left unmatched. CDR1 and CDR2 (germline): SGHAT, FQNNGV. The CDR3 is made up of 14 amino acids. CDR3: CASSLRDRVEKLFF. In nucleotides, the CDR3 is TGTGCCAGCAGCTTAAGGGACAGGGTTGAAAAACTGTTTTTT.

This chain uses TRBV28 with TRBJ2-7; the D gene could be TRBD1 or TRBD2 (5 bases each). V gave up 7 bases and J gave up 4 bases, with 17 bases separating them. The CDR3 loop spans 14 amino acids. Germline V gene data show CDR1 as MDHEN and CDR2 as SYDVKM. The CDR3 nucleotides are TGTGCCAGCACCCGGATCAACGGGGCTTACGAGCAGTACTTC. Translated, it gives CASTRINGAYEQYF.

This chain's CDR3 is CASSSRRQGSNEQFF. In nucleotides, the CDR3 is TGTGCCAGCAGCTCCCGCCGACAGGGTAGCAATGAGCAGTTCTTC. V usage is TRBV5-6 and J usage is TRBJ2-1; 7 positions match TRBD1. The CDR3 length is 15 residues. V shed 3 bases, J shed 6 bases, and the junction held 9 bases outside the gene matches. CDR1 SGHDT and CDR2 YYEEEE come from the germline V gene.

J is TRBJ2-6 and V is TRBV10-3; the match to TRBD1 covers 7 bases. Per the germline V gene, CDR1 is ENHRY and CDR2 is SYGVKD. Losses at the gene ends were 3 bases for V and 0 bases for J; bases not matched to a gene: 8. The CDR3 covers 18 residues. CDR3 nucleotides: TGTGCCATCAGTGACGCACGGGACAGTGCCTCTGGGGCCAACGTCCTGACTTTC. Translated: CAISDARDSASGANVLTF.

The chain is built from TRBV6-5 and TRBJ2-7, with TRBD2 matching 10 bases. With 2 bases clipped from V and 7 bases from J, the junction kept 5 bases outside the gene matches. The length of the CDR3 is 14 residues. Germline assignment: CDR1 MNHEY and CDR2 SVGAGI. The CDR3 coding sequence is TGTGCCAGCAGTTACGGGGGACTAGCGCGAGAGCAGTACTTC. Translating gives CASSYGGLAREQYF.

CDR3 DNA sequence: TGTGCCAGCAGCCCCGCCGGGGGTACGGGGGGGACTAGTTTGTTCTTC. Its translation: CASSPAGGTGGTSLFF. The rearrangement joins TRBV7-2 to TRBJ2-1; the match to TRBD2 covers 8 bases. CDR1 and CDR2 (germline): SGHTA, FQGNSA. Losses at the gene ends were 5 bases for V and 15 bases for J; bases not matched to a gene: 21. This CDR3 contains 16 residues.

The rearrangement links TRBV28 to TRBJ2-7; 11 bases map to TRBD1. Germline V gene lookup returns CDR1 MDHEN and CDR2 SYDVKM. V lost 5 bases, J lost 3 bases, and 3 bases stayed unmatched. There are 14 residues in the CDR3. DNA of the CDR3: TGTGCCAGCAGTACGGGGACAGGGGGCTACGAGCAGTACTTC. This sequence encodes CASSTGTGGYEQYF.

V gene TRBV14 combines with J gene TRBJ1-1; 9 positions agree with TRBD1. CDR1 and CDR2 from the germline V gene are SGHDN and FVKESK. The ends lost 4 bases at V and 2 bases at J; junction bases unmatched: 8. The CDR3 is 16 residues long. CDR3 in DNA: TGTGCCAGCAGCCGGGACAGGGCCTCTGGTAACACTGAAGCTTTCTTT. Encoded protein: CASSRDRASGNTEAFF.

The chain carries TRBV11-2 and TRBJ2-7; the D gene could be TRBD1 or TRBD2 (5 bases each). In germline, CDR1 is SGHAT, CDR2 FQNNGV. The V end lost 4 bases, the J end lost 2 bases, and 12 bases lay between the germline ends. The CDR3 loop spans 14 amino acids. CDR3 amino acids: CASSSIRGPYEQYF. CDR3 bases: TGTGCCAGCAGCTCGATTAGGGGACCCTACGAGCAGTACTTC.

The rearrangement joins TRBV6-1 to TRBJ1-1; D is unresolved. Trimming shortened V by 6 bases and J by 6 bases, and 14 bases separated the two germline ends. Germline V gives CDR1 MNHNS, CDR2 SASEGT. CDR3 length: 13 residues. The CDR3 DNA sequence: TGTGCCAGCAGCGAATATCCCACTGCTGAAGCTTTCTTT. Amino acids: CASSEYPTAEAFF.

The V and J genes are TRBV7-2 and TRBJ2-1, with 8 positions matching TRBD2. V trimming: 3 bases; J trimming: 6 bases; junction bases outside the gene matches: 19. Germline CDR1 reads SGHTA; CDR2 reads FQGNSA. The CDR3 has 19 amino acids. The CDR3: CASSFQLLRRVAGLNEQFF. DNA for the CDR3: TGTGCCAGCAGCTTTCAACTATTACGACGAGTAGCGGGGCTCAATGAGCAGTTCTTC.

This CDR3 is CASRGRENEKLFF. The CDR3 nucleotides read TGTGCCAGCAGGGGCAGGGAGAATGAAAAACTGTTTTTT. The chain joins TRBV28 to TRBJ1-4; a possible D gene is TRBD1 (5 bases). Germline CDR1 and CDR2: MDHEN and SYDVKM. V lost 6 bases, J lost 5 bases, and 10 bases lay in between. This CDR3 has 13 residues.

This clone was seen a few times. The chain combines TRBV6-6 with TRBJ1-2; D possibly corresponds to TRBD1 (6 bases). V was pared by 2 bases and J by 1 base, with 11 bases between. Germline V gene sequence: CDR1 MNHNY, CDR2 SVGAGI (reference sequence). This CDR3 is 15 amino acids long. CDR3 nucleotides: TGTGCCAGCAGTTACGGGCAGGGGTTTAACTATGGCTACACCTTC. Translation: CASSYGQGFNYGYTF.

This chain connects TRBV6-5 to TRBJ2-7, with no clear D. Trimming removed 6 bases from V and 2 bases from J, with 8 bases in between. CDR3 length equals 12 residues. The germline CDR1 and CDR2 sequences are MNHEY and SVGAGI. The CDR3 sequence: CASSPTTYEQYF. The CDR3 DNA follows: TGTGCCAGCAGCCCAACAACCTACGAGCAGTACTTC.

The chain carries TRBV7-2 and TRBJ1-1; no firm D call. The CDR3 has 13 amino acids. Trimming stripped 7 bases from V and 0 bases from J, with 9 bases between. Germline lookup yields CDR1 SGHTA and CDR2 FQGNSA. The CDR3 loop reads CASTFTVNTEAFF. The CDR3 region has the DNA TGTGCCAGCACCTTTACGGTGAACACTGAAGCTTTCTTT.

This clone was seen a single time. The CDR3 nucleotides read TGTGCCCGAGAAGGGGACAGTAACACCGGGGAGCTGTTTTTT. It encodes CAREGDSNTGELFF. The rearrangement joins TRBV30 to TRBJ2-2, with TRBD1 identical over 7 bases. The germline CDR1 and CDR2 sequences are GTSNPN and SVGIG (reference sequence). The CDR3 consists of 14 residues. The trim removed 8 bases at V and 2 bases at J, leaving 8 bases unmatched.

The chain links TRBV28 to TRBJ1-4; D is possibly TRBD1 (6 bases). The CDR3 covers 17 residues. Deletions cut 1 base from V and 0 bases from J, with 12 bases between. Germline V gene lookup returns CDR1 MDHEN and CDR2 SYDVKM. As DNA, the CDR3 is TGTGCCAGCAGTTTATATATCGGGACATCAACTAATGAAAAACTGTTTTTT. The encoded protein is CASSLYIGTSTNEKLFF.

The chain combines TRBV28 with TRBJ2-5, with D perhaps TRBD2 (6 bases). The CDR3 runs to 15 residues. Germline lookup yields CDR1 MDHEN and CDR2 SYDVKM. V was shortened by 6 bases and J by 3 bases, with 17 bases between the two germline ends. The CDR3 is CASSRSGSNEETQYF. Here the CDR3 DNA reads TGTGCCAGCAGCCGTAGCGGAAGTAATGAAGAGACCCAGTACTTC.

This sequence joins TRBV10-2 and TRBJ2-7; D may be TRBD2 (6 bases). V was shortened by 6 bases and J by 1 base, with 16 bases between the two germline ends. Germline CDR1 and CDR2: WSHSY and SAAADI. This CDR3 has 15 amino acids. The chain's CDR3 is CASRTSVGPSYEQYF. Here the CDR3 DNA reads TGCGCCAGCAGGACTAGTGTCGGGCCTTCCTACGAGCAGTACTTC.

For the CDR3, the DNA is TGTGCCAGCAGTGAAGCCCCGGAGGGGGCGCTCCAAGAGACCCAGTACTTC. This encodes CASSEAPEGALQETQYF. The chain uses TRBV2 and TRBJ2-5; the D gene is possibly TRBD1 (7 bases). The CDR3 totals 17 residues. Trimming stripped 0 bases from V and 1 base from J, with 15 bases between. In germline, CDR1 is SNHLY, CDR2 FYNNEI. Looking up the rest from reference TRBV2 and TRBJ2-5 gives the full variable domain: EPEVTQTPSHQVTQMGQEVILRCVPISNHLYFYWYRQILGQKVEFLVSFYNNEISEKSEIFDDQFSVERPDGSNFTLKIRSTKLEDSAMYFCASSEAPEGALQETQYFGPGTRLLVL.

The chain employs TRBV4-1 and TRBJ2-1; TRBD2 aligns across 10 bases. CDR3 length: 20 amino acids. The J segment lost 7 bases and the V segment lost 1 base, leaving 19 bases of the junction unmatched. Germline CDR1 MGHRA, CDR2 YSYEKL. The CDR3 bases are TGCGCCAGCAGCCAAGTGTGGAGCGGGAGGGCCAGCTTGTTTGGAAATGAGCAGTTCTTC. Protein sequence: CASSQVWSGRASLFGNEQFF.

There are a few counts of this clone. This chain joins TRBV4-2 and TRBJ2-7; 11 bases agree with TRBD1. V shed 1 base and J 3 bases; nucleotides not matched to a gene: 5. The CDR3 loop spans 16 amino acids. CDR1 LGHNA and CDR2 YNFKEQ come from the germline V gene. The CDR3 protein is CASSQVIGTGGYEQYF. CDR3 coding DNA: TGTGCCAGCAGCCAAGTAATCGGGACAGGGGGCTACGAGCAGTACTTC.

The chain carries TRBV7-9 and TRBJ2-4; TRBD1 aligns across 7 bases. V trimming: 5 bases; J trimming: 9 bases; junction bases outside the gene matches: 16. Germline loops: CDR1 SEHNR, CDR2 FQNEAQ (reference sequence). There are 16 residues in the CDR3. CDR3 region: CASSRWVGTVGGIQYF. CDR3 in DNA: TGTGCCAGCAGCAGATGGGTAGGGACAGTTGGTGGCATTCAGTACTTC.

V is TRBV7-2 and J is TRBJ1-2; D gene uncertain. V was clipped by 0 bases and J by 7 bases, with 12 bases between them. From germline, CDR1 is SGHTA and CDR2 FQGNSA. The CDR3 spans 14 residues. The CDR3 is CASSLAYRSGGYTF. The CDR3 bases are TGTGCCAGCAGCTTAGCGTACAGAAGTGGTGGCTACACCTTC.